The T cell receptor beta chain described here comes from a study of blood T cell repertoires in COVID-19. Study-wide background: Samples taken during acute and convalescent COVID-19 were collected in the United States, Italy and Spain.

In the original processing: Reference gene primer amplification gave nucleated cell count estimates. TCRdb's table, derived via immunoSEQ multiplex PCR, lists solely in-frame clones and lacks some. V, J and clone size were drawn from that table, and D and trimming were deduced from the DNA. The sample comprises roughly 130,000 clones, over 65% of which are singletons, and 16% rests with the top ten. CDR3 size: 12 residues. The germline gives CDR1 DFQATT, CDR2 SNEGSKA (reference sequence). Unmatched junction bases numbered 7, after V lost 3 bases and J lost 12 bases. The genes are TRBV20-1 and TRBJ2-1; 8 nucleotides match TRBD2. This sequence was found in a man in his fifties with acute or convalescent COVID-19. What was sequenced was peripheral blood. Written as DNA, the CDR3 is TGCAGTGCTAGTTCTAAGCGGGGGTGGCAGTTCTTC. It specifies CSASSKRGWQFF.